Sequencing of this T cell receptor (beta chain) was carried out in a study of CD8+ T cells in alopecia areata. Germline assignment: CDR1 LGHNA and CDR2 YNLKQL (reference sequence). Trimming removed 4 bases at V and 0 bases at J, with 9 bases between. The CDR3 is 14 amino acids. Reverse transcribed after extraction, RNA yielded cDNA as the sequencing template. Generated by immunoSEQ multiplex PCR, the TCRdb table keeps only in-frame clones and is missing some. The sample yields roughly 120,000 clones, without any singletons. This clone was found many times. Gene names and germline match the mouse. The CDR3 goes on 4 residues after the read ends, and that part is filled in from the germline J gene.

Sequences were obtained from lesional skin. The chain combines TRBV5 with TRBJ1-2; a weak D match, TRBD1 (6 bases). This receptor was taken from a C3H/HeJ mouse with alopecia areata. The strain's MHC: H2-k. Incomplete CDR3 DNA: TGTGCCAGCAGCCCCGGGACAACAAACTCC. It translates to CASSPGTTNS. The CDR3 in full is CASSPGTTNSDYTF.